This T cell receptor (beta chain) stems from a study of blood T cell repertoires in COVID-19. This table comes from immunoSEQ multiplex PCR, and its TCRdb copy is limited to in-frame clones, with some not included. In the table there are about 270,000 clones, roughly 86% of which are singletons. The sequence came from a woman aged 18-30 years who had recovered from COVID-19. Sequences were obtained from PBMCs or T cells enriched from blood (not recorded which).

This CDR3 reads CASSLGTGGSYEQYF. The CDR3 nucleotides read TGTGCCAGCAGCTTAGGGACAGGGGGTTCCTACGAGCAGTACTTC. The chain recombines TRBV7-9 with TRBJ2-7; 10 nucleotides line up with TRBD1. From germline, CDR1 is SEHNR and CDR2 FQNEAQ (reference sequence). The ends lost 1 base at V and 1 base at J; junction bases unmatched: 1. The length of the CDR3 is 15 residues.